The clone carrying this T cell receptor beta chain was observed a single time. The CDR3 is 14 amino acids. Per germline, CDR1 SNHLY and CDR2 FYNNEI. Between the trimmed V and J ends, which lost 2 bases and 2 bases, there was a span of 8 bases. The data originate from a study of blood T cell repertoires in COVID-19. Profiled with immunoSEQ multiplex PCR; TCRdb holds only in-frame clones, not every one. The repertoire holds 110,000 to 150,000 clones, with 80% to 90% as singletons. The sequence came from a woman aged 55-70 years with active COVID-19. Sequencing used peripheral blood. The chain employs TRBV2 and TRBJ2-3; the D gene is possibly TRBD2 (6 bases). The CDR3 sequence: CASSEMGLTDTQYF. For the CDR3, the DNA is TGTGCCAGCAGTGAAATGGGACTCACAGATACGCAGTATTTT.